This entry is about one TCR beta chain. Germline V CDR1 and CDR2: SGHTA, FQGNSA. J was trimmed by 5 bases and V by 2 bases; bases with no gene match: 8. The CDR3 is 15 residues long. The study drew donors from healthy Caucasian individuals in Russia aged 6 to 90. Isolation of PBMCs gave at least 6 million cells per sample. Every sample gave at least 6 micrograms of total RNA when it was extracted. This sample is drawn from a study of blood T cells in healthy people across ages. A second 7 to 11 cycle PCR used barcoded and J-beta primers. Every sample gave at least 3 million paired-end reads containing CDR3. TCRdb passed the 5' RACE reads through MiXCR, listing each CDR3 protein once. The data show about 730,000 distinct CDR3 sequences, approximately 43% seen once.

J is TRBJ2-7 and V is TRBV7-2, with 8 bases that match TRBD2. This receptor was obtained from a woman aged 55-70 years in good health. The sample was blood. CDR3 nucleotides: TGTGCCAGCAGCTTATACCAGCGGGAGTACGACGAGCAGTACTTC. Translation: CASSLYQREYDEQYF.